The 24 T cell receptor beta chains below were found in one sample sequenced in a study of cytomegalovirus exposure and HLA in healthy donors (dated by TCRdb to about 2017). Libraries were made using the immunoSEQ multiplex PCR assay. For the multiplex PCR, a mixture combining 60 forward primers for TCR Vbeta segments and 13 reverse primers for TCR Jbeta segments was used. This immuneACCESS table, as held by TCRdb, lists in-frame sequences with V and J called but not all clones. Of the missing ones, under half trace to an unresolved V gene in checked studies; the others have no known cause. The table for this sample lists some 90,000 clones; about four fifths of them were counted only once. 3% of the sample is in the top ten clones. Source material: PBMCs. These receptors all come from a female donor in good health and CMV-seropositive.

V usage is TRBV11-3 and J usage is TRBJ2-7, with D possibly matching TRBD2 (6 bases). Germline CDR1 is SGHNT and CDR2 is YENEEA. Trimming took 5 bases from V and 7 from J, leaving 18 bases between them. This CDR3 contains 14 residues. CDR3 residues: CASSKGAVGGEQYF. DNA of the CDR3: TGTGCCAGCAGCAAAGGGGCAGTCGGAGGGGAGCAGTACTTC.

The CDR3 reads CASSQGQGANYGYTF. For the CDR3, the DNA is TGCGCCAGCAGCCAAGGACAGGGAGCTAACTATGGCTACACCTTC. V is TRBV4-1 and J is TRBJ1-2, with 7 positions matching TRBD1. The V gene end was trimmed by 1 base and the J gene end by 0 bases; junction bases not matched to a gene: 2. Per the germline V gene, CDR1 is MGHRA and CDR2 is YSYEKL. The CDR3 spans 15 residues.

J is TRBJ2-3 and V is TRBV11-3; 9 bases map to TRBD1. The CDR3 has 15 residues. The V segment lost 4 bases and the J segment 2 bases; nucleotides outside the gene matches: 4. Germline CDR1 is SGHNT and CDR2 is YENEEA. The CDR3 region has the DNA TGTGCCAGCAGCTCCGGACAGGGGCCCACAGATACGCAGTATTTT. It codes for CASSSGQGPTDTQYF.

The chain carries TRBV11-2 and TRBJ2-3, with 13 nucleotides matching TRBD2. V lost 3 bases to trimming and J lost 3 bases; unmatched junction nucleotides: 3. The germline V gene has CDR1 SGHAT and CDR2 FQNNGV. The CDR3 has 16 residues. CDR3 coding DNA: TGTGCCAGCAGCTTGGGACTAGCGGGGATAACAGATACGCAGTATTTT. Protein: CASSLGLAGITDTQYF.

This clone was detected only a few times. This chain links TRBV2 with TRBJ1-2; D unresolved. Germline V gene lookup returns CDR1 SNHLY and CDR2 FYNNEI. Trimming took 8 bases from V and 0 from J, leaving 10 bases between them. CDR3 length: 13 amino acids. The CDR3 region is CASLNGTNYGYTF. Here the CDR3 DNA reads TGTGCCAGCTTAAACGGGACTAACTATGGCTACACCTTC.

V and J are TRBV29-1 and TRBJ2-3; D is uncertain. Germline V gene sequence: CDR1 SQVTM, CDR2 ANQGSEA. The CDR3 loop spans 13 amino acids. Deletions cut 3 bases from V and 3 bases from J, with 10 bases between. The CDR3 spells CSVDRRSTDTQYF. CDR3 bases: TGCAGCGTTGATAGGCGGTCGACAGATACGCAGTATTTT.

The rearrangement links TRBV9 to TRBJ2-1; perhaps TRBD2 as D (6 bases). The CDR3 is 15 residues long. Germline CDR1 reads SGDLS; CDR2 reads YYNGEE. V dropped 0 bases and J dropped 3 bases, with 10 bases sitting between them. The CDR3 bases are TGTGCCAGCAGCGTAGCGGGAGCCGTCTACAATGAGCAGTTCTTC. Amino acids: CASSVAGAVYNEQFF.

The CDR3 sequence: CASSGQPGRGVNTEAFF. The CDR3 region has the DNA TGTGCCAGCAGCGGACAACCCGGGCGCGGAGTGAACACTGAAGCTTTCTTT. The chain has TRBV4-2 and TRBJ1-1, with D tentatively TRBD1 (5 bases). Trimming left V 5 bases short and J 0 bases short, with 19 bases between. There are 17 residues in the CDR3. Germline V CDR1 and CDR2: LGHNA, YNFKEQ.

The chain has TRBV6-5 and TRBJ1-5; a weak D match, TRBD1 (5 bases). The CDR3 totals 13 residues. Germline assignment: CDR1 MNHEY and CDR2 SVGAGI. V was shortened by 5 bases and J by 4 bases, with 9 bases between the two germline ends. CDR3 residues: CASSPGVNQPQHF. The DNA for the CDR3 is TGTGCCAGCAGTCCGGGGGTTAATCAGCCCCAGCATTTT.

The V and J genes are TRBV25-1 and TRBJ1-6; D gene uncertain. Germline CDR1 is MGHDK and CDR2 is SYGVNS. V dropped 0 bases and J dropped 5 bases, with 14 bases sitting between them. The CDR3 runs to 17 residues. This CDR3 is CASSEYLLRPHNSPLHF. The CDR3 coding sequence is TGTGCCAGCAGTGAATATCTTCTCAGGCCCCATAATTCACCCCTCCACTTT.

The chain employs TRBV2 and TRBJ2-7; 8 nucleotides agree with TRBD2. The germline gives CDR1 SNHLY, CDR2 FYNNEI. V was pared by 3 bases and J by 2 bases, with 9 bases of the junction left unmatched. CDR3 length: 16 amino acids. The CDR3 bases are TGTGCCAGCAGTGAGGTCGGAGCGGGGGCACCCTACGAGCAGTACTTC. As protein: CASSEVGAGAPYEQYF.

V and J are TRBV4-3 and TRBJ2-3; TRBD2 agrees at 7 bases. Germline values: CDR1 LGHNA, CDR2 YSLEER. This CDR3 has 15 amino acids. The ends lost 0 bases at V and 4 bases at J; junction bases unmatched: 4. This CDR3 is CASSQDPTSSDTQYF. CDR3 coding DNA: TGCGCCAGCAGCCAAGACCCGACTAGCTCAGATACGCAGTATTTT.

V and J are TRBV9 and TRBJ1-4, with 7 bases aligning to TRBD1. CDR1 and CDR2 from the germline V gene are SGDLS and YYNGEE. The CDR3 has 14 amino acids. J lost 6 bases, V lost 3 bases, and 5 bases had no gene match. The CDR3 loop is CASSGQGDYEKLFF. CDR3 nucleotides: TGTGCCAGCAGCGGCCAGGGGGACTATGAAAAACTGTTTTTT.

The chain combines TRBV28 with TRBJ2-7, with TRBD1 matching over 9 bases. From germline, CDR1 is MDHEN and CDR2 SYDVKM. The CDR3 has 15 residues. V was clipped by 6 bases and J by 2 bases; unmatched bases: 8. The CDR3 DNA reads TGTGCCAGCAGCCGGGGACAGGGAATCACCTACGAGCAGTACTTC. Amino acid sequence: CASSRGQGITYEQYF.

The table lists this clone with a few counts. The chain has TRBV7-2 and TRBJ1-2, with 8 bases fitting TRBD1. The germline gives CDR1 SGHTA, CDR2 FQGNSA. The J segment lost 2 bases and the V segment lost 4 bases, leaving 0 bases of the junction unmatched. The CDR3 runs 13 residues. For the CDR3, the DNA is TGTGCCAGCAGCTGGACAGGGAACTATGGCTACACCTTC. It encodes CASSWTGNYGYTF.

This chain uses TRBV4-3 with TRBJ2-1; 8 bases are a match to TRBD1. V lost 1 base and J lost 3; bases outside the gene matches: 11. CDR1 is LGHNA, CDR2 YSLEER, per germline. This CDR3 region has 18 residues. CDR3: CASSQVGARQGYYNEQFF. The DNA for the CDR3 is TGCGCCAGCAGCCAAGTCGGAGCCCGACAGGGGTACTACAATGAGCAGTTCTTC.

The chain carries TRBV5-4 and TRBJ2-2; TRBD1 aligns across 9 bases. Germline CDR1 SGHNT, CDR2 YYREEE (reference sequence). This CDR3 has 16 residues. J gave up 5 bases and V 0 bases, and 5 bases lay outside the gene matches. This CDR3 is CASSLEQGARTGELFF. CDR3 sequence (DNA): TGTGCCAGCAGCTTGGAACAGGGGGCGAGGACCGGGGAGCTGTTTTTT.

DNA of the CDR3: TGTGCCAGCAGCGCCCGGACAGACTCTTTCTACGAGCAGTACTTC. Protein sequence: CASSARTDSFYEQYF. The V and J genes are TRBV9 and TRBJ2-7, with D possibly matching TRBD1 (6 bases). Germline V gives CDR1 SGDLS, CDR2 YYNGEE. The CDR3 totals 15 residues. Trimming took 3 bases from V and 3 from J, leaving 16 bases between them.

This chain links TRBV29-1 with TRBJ2-6; TRBD2 might be the D (7 bases). V gave up 6 bases and J gave up 0 bases, with 15 bases separating them. Germline V gives CDR1 SQVTM, CDR2 ANQGSEA. The CDR3 is made up of 16 amino acids. The CDR3 sequence: CSVGGGGASGANVLTF. The DNA for the CDR3 is TGCAGCGTGGGGGGCGGGGGAGCCTCTGGGGCCAACGTCCTGACTTTC.

The chain couples TRBV6-5 to TRBJ1-6, with 7 bases matching TRBD1. The CDR3 spans 14 residues. V shed 7 bases, J shed 10 bases, and the junction held 10 bases outside the gene matches. CDR1 is MNHEY and CDR2 is SVGAGI in the germline V gene. The CDR3 is CASTPSDRRSPLHF. The DNA for the CDR3 is TGTGCCAGCACCCCCTCGGACAGGAGATCACCCCTCCACTTT.

The chain uses TRBV6-5 and TRBJ2-5, with D possibly being TRBD2 (6 bases). V was cut by 4 bases and J by 4 bases, with 16 bases left in between. Germline loops: CDR1 MNHEY, CDR2 SVGAGI. CDR3 length equals 15 residues. As DNA, the CDR3 is TGTGCCAGCAGTTCCCGTTTCGGAGGGTCAGAGACCCAGTACTTC. Translated: CASSSRFGGSETQYF.

The chain joins TRBV5-6 to TRBJ1-2; 8 bases agree with TRBD1. Looked up from germline, CDR1 is SGHDT and CDR2 is YYEEEE. There are 14 residues in the CDR3. J lost 4 bases, V lost 0 bases, and 2 bases had no gene match. The CDR3 reads CASSLAGGAYGYTF. CDR3 bases: TGTGCCAGCAGCTTGGCAGGGGGCGCCTATGGCTACACCTTC.

The J gene is TRBJ1-1, the V gene TRBV7-9; D unclear. Trimming removed 8 bases from V and 4 bases from J, with 14 bases in between. Per germline, CDR1 SEHNR and CDR2 FQNEAQ (reference sequence). The CDR3 is made up of 13 amino acids. CDR3 sequence: CASRREATTEAFF. CDR3 DNA: TGTGCCAGCCGAAGGGAGGCGACCACTGAAGCTTTCTTT.

The chain joins TRBV14 to TRBJ2-1; TRBD2 might be the D (6 bases). Germline V lookup: CDR1 SGHDN, CDR2 FVKESK. V lost 3 bases and J 7 bases, leaving 22 bases between the germline ends. There are 17 residues in the CDR3. CDR3 bases: TGTGCCAGCAGCCATGGGGGACTGGGGGAGGCGAGGAATGAGCAGTTCTTC. Translation: CASSHGGLGEARNEQFF.